Presented here are 26 T cell receptor beta chains from one specimen sequenced in a study of control samples from healthy donors and cancer patients. Using immunoSEQ multiplex PCR, the repertoire was profiled, and TCRdb retains in-frame clones only, with some absent. The data hold 390,000 or so clones, with around nine tenths observed a single time. The sequenced material came from PBMCs. The receptors derive from a man aged 35 to 55 with head and neck cancer.

This clone occurred a few times. The V call is TRBV5-1, the J call TRBJ1-1; perhaps TRBD1 as D (6 bases). Between the trimmed V and J ends, which lost 1 base and 4 bases, there was a span of 11 bases. The germline V gene encodes CDR1 SGHRS and CDR2 YFSETQ. This CDR3 spans 14 amino acids. Here the CDR3 reads CASSLMKGGTEAFF. The CDR3, as DNA: TGCGCCAGCAGCTTGATGAAAGGGGGCACTGAAGCTTTCTTT.

The rearrangement joins TRBV7-6 to TRBJ1-1, with a weak D call TRBD1 (6 bases). The CDR3 spans 16 residues. V gave up 1 base and J gave up 1 base, with 13 bases separating them. Germline lookup yields CDR1 SGHVS and CDR2 FNYEAQ. The CDR3 coding sequence is TGTGCCAGCAGCTTAGATGGGGGGGCATCGAACACTGAAGCTTTCTTT. Amino acid sequence: CASSLDGGASNTEAFF.

The gene calls are TRBV11-3 and TRBJ2-6, with D possibly being TRBD1 (6 bases). This CDR3 is 18 amino acids long. V was pared by 2 bases and J by 2 bases, with 16 bases between. Looked up from germline, CDR1 is SGHNT and CDR2 is YENEEA. CDR3 region: CASSLSGQSATGANVLTF. In DNA, the CDR3 is TGTGCCAGCAGCTTAAGCGGACAGTCAGCGACTGGGGCCAACGTCCTGACTTTC.

This clone has a handful of counts. This chain uses TRBV6-6 with TRBJ2-7; D unclear. Germline V gene sequence: CDR1 MNHNY, CDR2 SVGAGI (reference sequence). This CDR3 is 15 amino acids long. Trimming shortened V by 2 bases and J by 3 bases, and 14 bases separated the two germline ends. The chain's CDR3 is CASSYPNGQNYEQYF. DNA of the CDR3: TGTGCCAGCAGTTACCCCAATGGGCAGAACTACGAGCAGTACTTC.

This chain connects TRBV7-9 to TRBJ2-5; D is uncertain. The CDR3 covers 16 residues. Looked up from germline, CDR1 is SEHNR and CDR2 is FQNEAQ (reference sequence). V gave up 5 bases and J gave up 2 bases, with 18 bases separating them. The CDR3 nucleotides are TGTGCCAGCAGCGCCCCGGGCGTTAGATTACAAGAGACCCAGTACTTC. Translation gives CASSAPGVRLQETQYF.

The V call is TRBV19, the J call TRBJ1-6; 8 positions agree with TRBD1. CDR1 and CDR2 from the germline V gene are LNHDA and SQIVND (reference sequence). The J segment lost 8 bases and the V segment lost 4 bases, leaving 7 bases of the junction unmatched. This CDR3 is built from 15 residues. CDR3 protein: CASSTPGQGDSPLHF. CDR3 nucleotide sequence: TGTGCCAGTAGTACCCCTGGACAGGGTGATTCACCCCTCCACTTT.

The chain uses TRBV2 and TRBJ2-5; 9 bases align to TRBD1. The germline V gene has CDR1 SNHLY and CDR2 FYNNEI. The CDR3 has 16 residues. The V and J ends lost 6 bases and 4 bases, in that order; junction bases with no gene match: 12. The CDR3 DNA sequence: TGTGCCAGCAGCAACAGGGGGCTCAACGACCTAGAGACCCAGTACTTC. Translation: CASSNRGLNDLETQYF.

CDR3 sequence: CASSYGGTGGYGYTF. The CDR3, as DNA: TGTGCCAGCAGTTACGGGGGGACCGGGGGATATGGCTACACCTTC. V usage is TRBV6-6 and J usage is TRBJ1-2; perhaps TRBD1 as D (5 bases). The V end lost 2 bases, the J end lost 5 bases, and 15 bases lay between the germline ends. The CDR3 contains 15 residues. Germline assignment: CDR1 MNHNY and CDR2 SVGAGI (reference sequence).

The chain couples TRBV11-1 to TRBJ1-4, with D unclear. From germline, CDR1 is SGHAT and CDR2 FQDESV (reference sequence). This CDR3 is 14 amino acids long. V lost 3 bases and J 7 bases, leaving 12 bases between the germline ends. The CDR3 reads CASSLVGGREKLFF. The CDR3 nucleotides read TGTGCCAGCAGCTTGGTCGGAGGCCGTGAAAAACTGTTTTTT.

The chain employs TRBV27 and TRBJ1-2, with 7 bases lining up with TRBD1. Trimming at V came to 5 bases and at J to 6 bases, leaving 12 bases not matched to a gene. The CDR3 has 15 residues. Germline V gene lookup returns CDR1 MNHEY and CDR2 SMNVEV (reference sequence). The CDR3, as DNA: TGTGCCAGCAGTGCACCGGGACAGCAGACCGATGGCTACACCTTC. Residues: CASSAPGQQTDGYTF.

The chain recombines TRBV15 with TRBJ2-2; D perhaps matches TRBD1 (5 bases). Germline V CDR1 and CDR2: LNHNV, YYDKDF (reference sequence). The CDR3 sequence is 15 residues long. Trimming took off 0 bases at V and 1 base at J, with 6 bases between the two ends. CDR3 sequence: CATSRDRENTGELFF. Written as DNA, the CDR3 is TGTGCCACCAGCAGAGACAGGGAGAACACCGGGGAGCTGTTTTTT.

The chain joins TRBV7-2 to TRBJ1-1; 7 nucleotides match TRBD1. The CDR3 is made up of 14 amino acids. The V gene end was trimmed by 5 bases and the J gene end by 1 base; junction bases not matched to a gene: 4. Germline values: CDR1 SGHTA, CDR2 FQGNSA. CDR3 coding DNA: TGTGCCAGCAGCCGGGACAGATGGAACACTGAAGCTTTCTTT. Its translation is CASSRDRWNTEAFF.

The chain links TRBV4-1 to TRBJ2-1; 7 bases are shared with TRBD1. This CDR3 spans 15 amino acids. Germline V lookup: CDR1 MGHRA, CDR2 YSYEKL. With V trimmed by 0 bases and J by 6 bases, 5 bases remained unmatched. The CDR3 coding sequence is TGCGCCAGCAGCCAAGATTCGGACAGGTTCAATGAGCAGTTCTTC. This translates into CASSQDSDRFNEQFF.

The CDR3 spells CASSSEGVGNQPQHF. The CDR3 nucleotides read TGTGCCAGCAGTTCCGAGGGGGTGGGCAATCAGCCCCAGCATTTT. The chain links TRBV11-2 to TRBJ1-5, with D perhaps matching TRBD1 (6 bases). Germline-derived CDR1 and CDR2 are SGHAT and FQNNGV. CDR3 length: 15 residues. Trimming removed 6 bases at V and 2 bases at J, with 14 bases between. Looking up the rest from reference TRBV11-2 and TRBJ1-5 gives the full variable domain: EAGVAQSPRYKIIEKRQSVAFWCNPISGHATLYWYQQILGQGPKLLIQFQNNGVVDDSQLPKDRFSAERLKGVDSTLKIQPAKLEDSAVYLCASSSEGVGNQPQHFGDGTRLSIL.

The gene calls are TRBV7-9 and TRBJ1-6, with 9 bases fitting TRBD1. V lost 5 bases and J lost 5; bases outside the gene matches: 7. CDR1 is SEHNR and CDR2 is FQNEAQ in the germline V gene (reference sequence). There are 16 residues in the CDR3. CDR3: CASSQTGGKNNSPLHF. CDR3 nucleotides: TGTGCCAGCAGCCAGACAGGGGGGAAGAATAATTCACCCCTCCACTTT.

CDR3 in amino acids: CASSLHRGLEQYF. In DNA form, the CDR3 reads TGTGCCAGCAGCTTACACAGGGGGCTCGAGCAGTACTTC. The chain employs TRBV7-2 and TRBJ2-7, with 9 bases aligning to TRBD1. The CDR3 has 13 residues. Per germline, CDR1 SGHTA and CDR2 FQGNSA. The trim removed 2 bases at V and 6 bases at J, leaving 2 bases unmatched. Supplemented by reference TRBV7-2 and TRBJ2-7, the full variable domain reads GAGVSQSPSNKVTEKGKDVELRCDPISGHTALYWYRQSLGQGLEFLIYFQGNSAPDKSGLPSDRFSAERTGGSVSTLTIQRTQQEDSAVYLCASSLHRGLEQYFGPGTRLTVT.

The chain has TRBV11-2 and TRBJ2-7, with TRBD2 matching 7 bases. Germline trimming cut 1 base from V and 4 bases from J; bases unmatched to any gene: 10. CDR1 and CDR2 (germline): SGHAT, FQNNGV. The CDR3 consists of 16 residues. The DNA for the CDR3 is TGTGCCAGCAGCTTAGGGATCGGACTAGAAAGTTACGAGCAGTACTTC. It encodes CASSLGIGLESYEQYF.

V usage is TRBV7-6 and J usage is TRBJ2-1, with 12 bases that match TRBD1. V was clipped by 2 bases and J by 12 bases; unmatched bases: 11. The CDR3 runs to 16 residues. Germline V gene sequence: CDR1 SGHVS, CDR2 FNYEAQ. The CDR3 loop is CASSLLGTGGSTVQFF. The CDR3 DNA reads TGTGCCAGCAGCTTACTAGGGACAGGGGGCAGTACGGTGCAGTTCTTC.

The V gene is TRBV18, the J gene TRBJ2-7; a possible D gene is TRBD2 (6 bases). Germline CDR1 is KGHSH and CDR2 is LQKENI. Trimming stripped 4 bases from V and 5 bases from J, with 30 bases between. The CDR3 contains 19 residues. CDR3 DNA sequence: TGTGCCAGCTCACACCGCGCAGCGGCTGCGGCAGGGACTTTCGACGAGCAGTACTTC. Protein sequence: CASSHRAAAAAGTFDEQYF. The whole variable domain, remainder taken from reference TRBV18 and TRBJ2-7, is NAGVMQNPRHLVRRRGQEARLRCSPMKGHSHVYWYRQLPEEGLKFMVYLQKENIIDESGMPKERFSAEFPKEGPSILRIQQVVRGDSAAYFCASSHRAAAAAGTFDEQYFGPGTRLTVT.

The gene calls are TRBV5-6 and TRBJ1-1, with TRBD1 matching over 10 bases. Germline values: CDR1 SGHDT, CDR2 YYEEEE. The CDR3 runs 17 residues. V shed 1 base and J 4 bases; nucleotides not matched to a gene: 10. The CDR3 is CASSLQGTGVGGTEAFF. CDR3 bases: TGTGCCAGCAGCTTGCAAGGGACAGGGGTCGGGGGCACTGAAGCTTTCTTT.

DNA for the CDR3: TGCAGCGTTGATCCGGGACTAGCCGGTACAGATACGCAGTATTTT. Amino acids: CSVDPGLAGTDTQYF. The chain combines TRBV29-1 with TRBJ2-3, with 9 nucleotides matching TRBD2. Germline CDR1 reads SQVTM; CDR2 reads ANQGSEA. V lost 3 bases to trimming and J lost 3 bases; unmatched junction nucleotides: 7. The CDR3 is 15 amino acids.

The chain links TRBV6-2 or TRBV6-3 to TRBJ1-1; 8 nucleotides align to TRBD1. The CDR3 covers 19 residues. Germline V gene sequence: CDR1 MNHEY, CDR2 SVGEGT. V shed 0 bases, J shed 0 bases, and the junction held 12 bases outside the gene matches. CDR3 nucleotide sequence: TGTGCCAGCAGTTACTCGAGCCCTGGCCCAGGGGGCTTGAACACTGAAGCTTTCTTT. Its translation is CASSYSSPGPGGLNTEAFF.

This chain joins TRBV19 and TRBJ1-6; D gene ambiguous. The CDR3 has 12 residues. The germline gives CDR1 LNHDA, CDR2 SQIVND (reference sequence). The ends were cut back, 1 base at V and 8 bases at J, with 3 bases in the middle. The DNA for the CDR3 is TGTGCCAGTAGTATAGCCGATTCACCCCTCCACTTT. Its protein is CASSIADSPLHF.

The chain uses TRBV24-1 and TRBJ1-5, with D possibly TRBD1 on 6 matching bases. Germline V gene sequence: CDR1 KGHDR, CDR2 SFDVKD. V was clipped by 4 bases and J by 0 bases, with 12 bases between them. This CDR3 region has 16 residues. CDR3 amino acids: CATSESRGYSNQPQHF. The CDR3 coding sequence is TGTGCCACCAGTGAATCCAGGGGATATAGCAATCAGCCCCAGCATTTT.

CDR3 nucleotides: TGTGCCAGCAGCTCGCCCCCCAATGAGCAGTTCTTC. Translation gives CASSSPPNEQFF. The rearrangement joins TRBV7-9 to TRBJ2-1, with D hard to call. This CDR3 spans 12 amino acids. The V gene's germline CDR1 is SEHNR and CDR2 FQNEAQ (reference sequence). Trimming stripped 4 bases from V and 6 bases from J, with 7 bases between.

CDR3 sequence reads: CASSSQGARNTQYF. The DNA of the CDR3 is TGTGCCAGCAGTTCACAGGGGGCGCGGAATACGCAGTATTTT. This rearrangement joins TRBV6-2 or TRBV6-3 to TRBJ2-3, with 9 bases identical to TRBD1. This CDR3 has 14 amino acids. CDR1 is MNHEY and CDR2 is SVGEGT in the germline V gene. V lost 4 bases and J lost 7; bases outside the gene matches: 6.